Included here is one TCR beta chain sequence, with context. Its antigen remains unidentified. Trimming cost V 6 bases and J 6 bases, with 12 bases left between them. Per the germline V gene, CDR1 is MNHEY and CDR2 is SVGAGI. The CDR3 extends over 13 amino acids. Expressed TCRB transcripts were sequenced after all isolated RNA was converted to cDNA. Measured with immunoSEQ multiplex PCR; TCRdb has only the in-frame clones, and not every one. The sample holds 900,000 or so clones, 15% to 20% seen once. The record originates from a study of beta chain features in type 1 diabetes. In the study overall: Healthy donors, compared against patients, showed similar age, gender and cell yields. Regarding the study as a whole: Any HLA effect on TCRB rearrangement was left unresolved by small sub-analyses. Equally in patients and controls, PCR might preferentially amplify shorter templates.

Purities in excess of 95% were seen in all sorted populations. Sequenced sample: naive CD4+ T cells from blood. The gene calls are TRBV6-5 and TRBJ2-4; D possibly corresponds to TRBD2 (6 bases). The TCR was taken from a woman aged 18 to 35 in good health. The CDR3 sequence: CASSPGTVNIQYF. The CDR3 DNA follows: TGTGCCAGCAGCCCCGGGACTGTAAACATTCAGTACTTC.